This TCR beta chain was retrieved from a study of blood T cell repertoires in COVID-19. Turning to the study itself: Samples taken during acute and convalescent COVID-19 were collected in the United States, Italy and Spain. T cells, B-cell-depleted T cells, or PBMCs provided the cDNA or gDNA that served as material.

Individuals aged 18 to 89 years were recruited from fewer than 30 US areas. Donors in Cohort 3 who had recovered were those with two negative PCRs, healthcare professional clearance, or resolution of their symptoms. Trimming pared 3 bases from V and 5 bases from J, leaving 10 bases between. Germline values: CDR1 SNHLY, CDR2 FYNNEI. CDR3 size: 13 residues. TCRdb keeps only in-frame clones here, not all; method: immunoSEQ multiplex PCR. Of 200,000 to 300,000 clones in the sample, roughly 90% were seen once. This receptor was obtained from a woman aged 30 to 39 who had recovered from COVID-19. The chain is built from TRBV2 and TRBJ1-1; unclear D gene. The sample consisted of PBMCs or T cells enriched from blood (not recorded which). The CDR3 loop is CASSESGGTEAFF. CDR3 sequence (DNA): TGTGCCAGCAGTGAGTCTGGAGGTACTGAAGCTTTCTTT.